One T cell receptor (beta chain) is described in this entry. Its antigen remains undetermined. Base-call qualities are not available, and no considerably larger clone is one nucleotide away. The data were taken from a study of blood T cell repertoires in COVID-19 (dated by TCRdb to the early 2020s). Study-wide context: The collaborator samples originated in the United States, Italy and Spain and spanned the acute and convalescent phases of COVID-19. The material from the prospective study consisted of cDNA or gDNA derived from T cells, B-cell-depleted T cells, or PBMCs. Deeply sampled blood TCRbeta repertoires from subjects exposed to, actively infected with, or recovered from COVID-19 were included in the dataset. The repertoires were released in a freely available public database intended as a resource for research on the immune response to SARS-CoV-2. Samples came from the ongoing ImmuneRACE study (first 160 participants) plus 1,254 subjects from 6 global collaborators. Sample metadata almost always included a de-identified subject ID, COVID-19 status, age in years and sex. HLA class I and class II types, where available, came from metadata supplied by the sample provider rather than from assay-based typing. The study at large found these results: The amount of clinical and demographic metadata varied by source and participant and was provided uncurated.

The germline V gene sets CDR1 to SGHDN and CDR2 to FVKESK. V was cut back by 2 bases and J by 5 bases, leaving a gap of 24 bases between them. The CDR3 sequence holds 18 residues, the cysteine and phenylalanine included. The read is trimmed to its CDR3 DNA, 54 bases read in frame from base 1. TCRbeta CDR3 regions were amplified from genomic DNA by means of the immunoSEQ Assay, a bias-controlled multiplex PCR. The study's processing was this. The number of nucleated cells in each sample was estimated by amplification of reference gene primers within the assay. To quantify the absolute abundance of each unique TCRbeta CDR3 rearrangement, sequence reads were collapsed and filtered. For each sample, productive Simpson clonality was calculated as the square root of Simpson's diversity index across productive rearrangements. TCRdb took this table from immuneACCESS and kept in-frame rearrangements with V and J called. Such tables lack part of the clones; where checked against another copy, unresolved V genes explain under half of the gap, and the rest is unexplained. That table furnishes V, J and clone size, whereas the DNA furnished D and trimming. This sample gives about 270,000 clones in total; about 89% of them show up just once. The top ten hold about 8.6% of the sample.

Each collaborating institution followed its own protocols to collect whole blood in K2EDTA tubes. For TCRbeta analysis, collaborator samples were shipped as frozen whole blood, as isolated PBMCs, or as DNA extracted from either sample type. Sequenced sample: peripheral blood. The source is a man in his forties or fifties with active or convalescent COVID-19. The rearrangement joined TRBV14 to TRBJ2-5; TRBD2 is a possible D gene, resting on 5 matching bases. In nucleotide form, the sequence is TGTGCCAGCAGCCAACCCACCGGCCCATATTCTAGCAGGGAGACCCAGTACTTC. It codes for CASSQPTGPYSSRETQYF.